Below, 23 T cell receptor beta chains from the same sample are listed, as sequenced in a study of control samples from healthy donors and cancer patients. Profiling relied on immunoSEQ multiplex PCR, and the TCRdb table lists in-frame clones only, not all of them. The sample lists 95,000 to 100,000 clones, about 89% occurring once. What was sequenced was blood. These receptors all come from a man aged 25-45 years in good health.

V usage is TRBV7-2 and J usage is TRBJ2-1; D ambiguous. The V end lost 5 bases, the J end lost 7 bases, and 9 bases lay between the germline ends. Germline CDR1 SGHTA, CDR2 FQGNSA. CDR3 size: 12 residues. Here the CDR3 DNA reads TGTGCCAGCAGCCCGACCCTAAATGAGCAGTTCTTC. Protein sequence: CASSPTLNEQFF. The full variable domain, rest sourced from reference TRBV7-2 and TRBJ2-1, is GAGVSQSPSNKVTEKGKDVELRCDPISGHTALYWYRQSLGQGLEFLIYFQGNSAPDKSGLPSDRFSAERTGGSVSTLTIQRTQQEDSAVYLCASSPTLNEQFFGPGTRLTVL.

This clone was seen just once. The chain uses TRBV12-5 and TRBJ2-5; 11 bases line up with TRBD1. With 5 bases clipped from V and 5 bases from J, the junction kept 10 bases outside the gene matches. Germline V lookup: CDR1 LGHNT, CDR2 FRNRAP. The CDR3 is 16 residues long. In DNA, the CDR3 is TGTGCTAGTGGTCTCGGACAGGGGGCAATGACGGAGACCCAGTACTTC. Its protein product is CASGLGQGAMTETQYF. Combining the CDR3 with reference TRBV12-5 and TRBJ2-5 gives the whole variable domain DARVTQTPRHKVTEMGQEVTMRCQPILGHNTVFWYRQTMMQGLELLAYFRNRAPLDDSGMPKDRFSAEMPDATLATLKIQPSEPRDSAVYFCASGLGQGAMTETQYFGPGTRLLVL.

V gene TRBV30 combines with J gene TRBJ2-7, with a tentative D call TRBD1 (6 bases). Trimming shortened V by 2 bases and J by 3 bases, and 11 bases separated the two germline ends. The CDR3 extends over 13 amino acids. In germline, CDR1 is GTSNPN, CDR2 SVGIG (reference sequence). The DNA of the CDR3 is TGTGCCTGGAGTCCAGGGGTGATCTACGAGCAGTACTTC. Translated, it gives CAWSPGVIYEQYF. Filled out from reference TRBV30 and TRBJ2-7, the complete variable domain reads SQTIHQWPATLVQPVGSPLSLECTVEGTSNPNLYWYRQAAGRGLQLLFYSVGIGQISSEVPQNLSASRPQDRQFILSSKKLLLSDSGFYLCAWSPGVIYEQYFGPGTRLTVT.

The chain recombines TRBV6-1 with TRBJ1-4; D unclear. The CDR3 is made up of 16 amino acids. Germline CDR1 MNHNS, CDR2 SASEGT. Trimming removed 3 bases at V and 0 bases at J, with 11 bases between. CDR3 loop: CASSEASITTNEKLFF. DNA of the CDR3: TGTGCCAGCAGTGAGGCTTCGATTACAACTAATGAAAAACTGTTTTTT.

The chain couples TRBV7-9 to TRBJ1-1; D gene unclear. This CDR3 comprises 14 residues. Germline values: CDR1 SEHNR, CDR2 FQNEAQ (reference sequence). The V end lost 3 bases, the J end lost 1 base, and 9 bases lay between the germline ends. The CDR3 coding sequence is TGTGCCAGCAGCTTCGGGGAACGGAACACTGAAGCTTTCTTT. Translated, it gives CASSFGERNTEAFF.

The chain uses TRBV5-1 and TRBJ1-1; D is unresolved. The CDR3 covers 12 residues. V lost 4 bases to trimming and J lost 2 bases, with 6 bases between them. Germline lookup yields CDR1 SGHRS and CDR2 YFSETQ. This chain's CDR3 is CASSLVNTEAFF. For the CDR3, the DNA is TGCGCCAGCAGCCTCGTAAACACTGAAGCTTTCTTT.

This clone was picked up one time. The chain employs TRBV19 and TRBJ1-2, with 7 bases aligning to TRBD1. CDR1 and CDR2 (germline): LNHDA, SQIVND (reference sequence). The V segment lost 5 bases and the J segment 1 base; nucleotides outside the gene matches: 13. CDR3 length equals 17 residues. CDR3 region: CASSRTSTGNFNYGYTF. CDR3 bases: TGTGCCAGTAGTCGGACTTCGACAGGGAACTTTAACTATGGCTACACCTTC.

The CDR3 sequence is CASSLDRQGKNIQYF. The CDR3 nucleotides are TGTGCCAGCTCTCTTGACAGGCAAGGAAAAAACATTCAGTACTTC. The V call is TRBV18, the J call TRBJ2-4; tentative D call: TRBD1 (6 bases). The V end was cut by 6 bases, the J end by 4 bases, with 16 bases between. The CDR3 sequence is 15 residues long. CDR1 and CDR2 from the germline V gene are KGHSH and LQKENI.

On this clone itself: Distinct nucleotide sequences in the sample also encode this CDR3. J is TRBJ1-1 and V is TRBV18; perhaps TRBD1 as D (5 bases). Trimming cost V 2 bases and J 1 base, with 8 bases left between them. CDR1 and CDR2 (germline): KGHSH, LQKENI. The CDR3 extends over 14 amino acids. CDR3 amino acids: CASSPGGGNTEAFF. CDR3 sequence (DNA): TGTGCCAGCTCACCAGGGGGAGGGAACACTGAAGCTTTCTTT.

As DNA, the CDR3 is TGTGCCAGTAGCTCGGGACAATTTGGGGAGCTGTTTTTT. Its translation is CASSSGQFGELFF. The chain carries TRBV19 and TRBJ2-2; possible D gene TRBD1, 6 bases. The CDR3 length is 13 residues. CDR1 and CDR2 from the germline V gene are LNHDA and SQIVND (reference sequence). V lost 6 bases and J 8 bases, leaving 13 bases between the germline ends.

This clone occurred once. The V gene is TRBV7-9, the J gene TRBJ1-1; D possibly corresponds to TRBD1 (5 bases). The CDR3 covers 12 residues. V was pared by 3 bases and J by 6 bases, with 8 bases between. Per the germline V gene, CDR1 is SEHNR and CDR2 is FQNEAQ (reference sequence). The chain's CDR3 is CASSFQGAEAFF. The CDR3 nucleotides are TGTGCCAGCAGCTTCCAGGGCGCTGAAGCTTTCTTT.

The V and J genes are TRBV7-2 and TRBJ2-1; tentative D call: TRBD2 (6 bases). The CDR3 is 17 amino acids. CDR1 is SGHTA and CDR2 is FQGNSA in the germline V gene. Trimming shortened V by 1 base and J by 6 bases, and 19 bases separated the two germline ends. The CDR3 reads CASSLVGGARPLNEQFF. Here the CDR3 DNA reads TGTGCCAGCAGCTTAGTCGGGGGAGCAAGGCCGCTCAATGAGCAGTTCTTC.

V gene TRBV5-1 combines with J gene TRBJ2-5; TRBD2 is a possible D gene (5 bases). Trimming removed 2 bases at V and 5 bases at J, with 13 bases between. CDR1 and CDR2 from the germline V gene are SGHRS and YFSETQ. The CDR3 spans 14 residues. For the CDR3, the DNA is TGCGCCAGCAGCTTTAATTGGGGAGTGGAGACCCAGTACTTC. Its translation: CASSFNWGVETQYF. Looking up the rest from reference TRBV5-1 and TRBJ2-5 gives the full variable domain: KAGVTQTPRYLIKTRGQQVTLSCSPISGHRSVSWYQQTPGQGLQFLFEYFSETQRNKGNFPGRFSGRQFSNSRSEMNVSTLELGDSALYLCASSFNWGVETQYFGPGTRLLVL.

This sequence joins TRBV28 and TRBJ2-4; TRBD2 aligns across 7 bases. The ends lost 7 bases at V and 0 bases at J; junction bases unmatched: 6. Looked up from germline, CDR1 is MDHEN and CDR2 is SYDVKM. This CDR3 comprises 15 residues. The CDR3 spells CASTDRGGAKNIQYF. For the CDR3, the DNA is TGTGCCAGCACCGACCGCGGGGGAGCCAAAAACATTCAGTACTTC.

The gene calls are TRBV24-1 and TRBJ2-2; D unclear. Germline CDR1 KGHDR, CDR2 SFDVKD. V lost 4 bases and J lost 3, with 8 bases in between. The CDR3 extends over 14 amino acids. The CDR3 DNA sequence: TGTGCCACCAGTGACCGACATTACACCGGGGAGCTGTTTTTT. Its protein product is CATSDRHYTGELFF.

The chain recombines TRBV12-5 with TRBJ2-2, with 8 bases fitting TRBD2. V was clipped by 7 bases and J by 7 bases; unmatched bases: 11. The CDR3 extends over 15 amino acids. Germline assignment: CDR1 LGHNT and CDR2 FRNRAP. CDR3 in DNA: TGTGCTAGTGATTCCATCGGGGGGGGCGGCGGGGAGCTGTTTTTT. It yields the protein CASDSIGGGGGELFF.

This chain links TRBV28 with TRBJ1-4; D ambiguous. The germline CDR1 and CDR2 sequences are MDHEN and SYDVKM. This CDR3 is built from 15 residues. The V and J ends lost 6 bases and 1 base respectively, with 12 bases between them. The CDR3, as DNA: TGTGCCAGCAGGAAGTGGATTTTAACTAATGAAAAACTGTTTTTT. It yields the protein CASRKWILTNEKLFF. Together with reference TRBV28 and TRBJ1-4, the CDR3 gives the full variable domain: DVKVTQSSRYLVKRTGEKVFLECVQDMDHENMFWYRQDPGLGLRLIYFSYDVKMKEKGDIPEGYSVSREKKERFSLILESASTNQTSMYLCASRKWILTNEKLFFGSGTQLSVL.

This clone showed up just once. This chain joins TRBV18 and TRBJ2-5; D remains unclear. V was trimmed by 6 bases and J by 2 bases, leaving 7 bases between them. The length of the CDR3 is 12 residues. CDR1 and CDR2 (germline): KGHSH, LQKENI. This CDR3 reads CASSGNQETQYF. In DNA form, the CDR3 reads TGTGCCAGCTCGGGAAATCAAGAGACCCAGTACTTC.

This clone is medium-sized by share. The rearrangement links TRBV7-6 to TRBJ2-3; no firm D call. This CDR3 contains 15 residues. Germline assignment: CDR1 SGHVS and CDR2 FNYEAQ. Trimming took 1 base from V and 0 from J, leaving 8 bases between them. CDR3 in amino acids: CASSLGPTSTDTQYF. The CDR3, as DNA: TGTGCCAGCAGCTTAGGACCCACCAGCACAGATACGCAGTATTTT.

The rearrangement joins TRBV14 to TRBJ1-1, with 7 bases fitting TRBD1. Trimming took 3 bases from V and 5 from J; bases not matched to a gene: 6. The CDR3 is made up of 14 amino acids. Germline lookup yields CDR1 SGHDN and CDR2 FVKESK. Here the CDR3 DNA reads TGTGCCAGCAGCCACAGGGGGGTCCGAACTGAAGCTTTCTTT. Its protein is CASSHRGVRTEAFF.

CDR3 DNA: TGTGCCAGCACAGGAGACAGAGTCTACAATGAGCAGTTCTTC. Its translation is CASTGDRVYNEQFF. The chain combines TRBV2 with TRBJ2-1; TRBD1 is a possible D gene (5 bases). Germline CDR1 reads SNHLY; CDR2 reads FYNNEI. V lost 7 bases to trimming and J lost 3 bases, with 13 bases between them. The CDR3 extends over 14 amino acids. Looking up the rest from reference TRBV2 and TRBJ2-1 gives the full variable domain: EPEVTQTPSHQVTQMGQEVILRCVPISNHLYFYWYRQILGQKVEFLVSFYNNEISEKSEIFDDQFSVERPDGSNFTLKIRSTKLEDSAMYFCASTGDRVYNEQFFGPGTRLTVL.

The chain combines TRBV10-2 with TRBJ1-1; D not certain. Trimming removed 4 bases at V and 7 bases at J, with 16 bases between. CDR3 size: 14 residues. Germline V gene data show CDR1 as WSHSY and CDR2 as SAAADI. DNA of the CDR3: TGCGCCAGCAGTGCGCTTACAAGAGGAATTGAAGCTTTCTTT. Protein sequence: CASSALTRGIEAFF.

The chain uses TRBV6-6 and TRBJ1-6; no clear D. This CDR3 has 13 residues. The germline gives CDR1 MNHNY, CDR2 SVGAGI (reference sequence). Trimming removed 5 bases at V and 4 bases at J, with 6 bases between. The CDR3 protein is CASSPTYNSPLHF. DNA for the CDR3: TGTGCCAGCAGTCCCACATATAATTCACCCCTCCACTTT.